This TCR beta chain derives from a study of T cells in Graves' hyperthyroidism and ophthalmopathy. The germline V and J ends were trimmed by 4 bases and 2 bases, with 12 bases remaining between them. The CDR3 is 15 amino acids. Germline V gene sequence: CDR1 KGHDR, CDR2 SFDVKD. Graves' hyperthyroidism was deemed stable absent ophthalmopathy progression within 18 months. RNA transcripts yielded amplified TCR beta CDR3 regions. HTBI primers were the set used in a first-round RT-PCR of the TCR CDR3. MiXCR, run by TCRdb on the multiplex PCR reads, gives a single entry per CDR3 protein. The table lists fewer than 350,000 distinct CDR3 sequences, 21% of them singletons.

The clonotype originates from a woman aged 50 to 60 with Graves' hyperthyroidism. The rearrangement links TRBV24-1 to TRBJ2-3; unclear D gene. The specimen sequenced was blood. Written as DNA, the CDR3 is TGTGCCACCAGTGACCAACAGATTCTCACAGATACGCAGTATTTT. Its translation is CATSDQQILTDTQYF.